What follows are 11 T cell receptor beta chains derived from one specimen sequenced in a study of blood T cell repertoires in COVID-19. Libraries were prepared by immunoSEQ multiplex PCR; TCRdb keeps only in-frame clonotypes and omits some of them. The data hold about 250,000 clones, with roughly nine tenths observed a single time. Sequenced material: peripheral blood. Source of these receptors: a woman in her thirties or forties who had recovered from COVID-19.

This clone came up a few times. This CDR3 is also generated by other DNA sequences in the sample. This chain links TRBV11-2 with TRBJ2-7; D call uncertain. V dropped 0 bases and J dropped 4 bases, with 4 bases sitting between them. CDR1 SGHAT and CDR2 FQNNGV come from the germline V gene. CDR3 size: 12 residues. The CDR3 sequence: CASSLDRYEQYF. The CDR3 nucleotides read TGTGCCAGCAGCTTAGATAGATACGAGCAGTACTTC.

This clone was observed once. The CDR3 is CASSSGTGTPEAFF. CDR3 in DNA: TGTGCCAGCAGCTCGGGGACAGGGACTCCTGAAGCTTTCTTT. The rearrangement links TRBV7-9 to TRBJ1-1, with 9 bases lining up with TRBD1. The germline V gene encodes CDR1 SEHNR and CDR2 FQNEAQ (reference sequence). The J segment lost 6 bases and the V segment lost 4 bases, leaving 6 bases of the junction unmatched. This CDR3 comprises 14 residues.

V usage is TRBV3-1 (or the pseudogene TRBV3-2) and J usage is TRBJ2-7; TRBD2 aligns across 14 bases. The CDR3 length is 20 residues. Trimming cost V 5 bases and J 0 bases; bases outside gene matches: 15. Germline values: CDR1 LGHDT, CDR2 YNNKEL (reference sequence). CDR3 in amino acids: CASSGGGWGLAGEISYEQYF. CDR3 nucleotide sequence: TGTGCCAGCAGCGGAGGGGGTTGGGGACTAGCGGGAGAGATCTCCTACGAGCAGTACTTC.

Only one count was recorded for this clone. This chain connects TRBV3-1 (or the pseudogene TRBV3-2) to TRBJ2-3, with D possibly TRBD2 on 5 matching bases. This CDR3 spans 14 amino acids. With 3 bases removed from V and 8 bases from J, the gap between germline ends came to 15 bases. The germline gives CDR1 LGHDT, CDR2 YNNKEL (reference sequence). The CDR3 region is CASSQILGVGTQYF. DNA for the CDR3: TGTGCCAGCAGCCAGATACTAGGAGTTGGTACGCAGTATTTT.

This chain uses TRBV28 with TRBJ2-7; D may be TRBD2 (5 bases). V was shortened by 2 bases and J by 4 bases, with 15 bases between the two germline ends. The CDR3 loop spans 15 amino acids. CDR1 MDHEN and CDR2 SYDVKM come from the germline V gene. CDR3 amino acids: CASSLGGAHPYEQYF. CDR3 in DNA: TGTGCCAGCAGTTTAGGAGGTGCTCATCCTTACGAGCAGTACTTC.

The chain combines TRBV2 with TRBJ2-2, with D possibly TRBD1 on 6 matching bases. V shed 3 bases and J shed 3 bases, with 14 bases lying between them. Germline V CDR1 and CDR2: SNHLY, FYNNEI. The CDR3 has 16 residues. CDR3 amino acids: CASSDLGARDTGELFF. CDR3 nucleotide sequence: TGTGCCAGCAGTGATTTGGGGGCGCGGGACACCGGGGAGCTGTTTTTT.

This chain uses TRBV10-3 with TRBJ1-2; D is undetermined. The germline V gene encodes CDR1 ENHRY and CDR2 SYGVKD. This CDR3 contains 14 residues. The V end was cut by 0 bases, the J end by 3 bases, with 8 bases between. The CDR3 region has the DNA TGTGCCATCAGTGAGTCGACCGCGGACTATGGCTACACCTTC. Protein product: CAISESTADYGYTF.

This clone occurred once. A junction boundary mismatches the germline segment, possibly from a read error. This chain uses TRBV6-1 with TRBJ2-6; tentatively, D is TRBD1 (5 bases). CDR1 is MNHNS and CDR2 is SASEGT in the germline V gene. The length of the CDR3 is 14 residues. CDR3 sequence (DNA): TGTGCCAGCAGTGAGGCTTCTGGGGCCAACGTCCCGACTTTC. This encodes CASSEASGANVPTF.

This clone was observed once. The rearrangement joins TRBV10-3 to TRBJ1-2, with D possibly matching TRBD1 (6 bases). Trimming pared 3 bases from V and 4 bases from J, leaving 12 bases between. Germline CDR1 is ENHRY and CDR2 is SYGVKD. The CDR3 runs to 14 residues. The CDR3 is CAISEKDSFYGYTF. CDR3 bases: TGTGCCATCAGTGAAAAGGACAGTTTCTATGGCTACACCTTC.

The rearrangement joins TRBV5-8 to TRBJ2-3, with D possibly matching TRBD1 (5 bases). The CDR3 runs to 13 residues. CDR1 is SGHTS, CDR2 YDEGEE, per germline. V gave up 5 bases and J gave up 4 bases, with 11 bases separating them. This CDR3 is CASRKTASDTQYF. The CDR3 nucleotides are TGTGCCAGCAGGAAGACAGCCTCAGATACGCAGTATTTT.

The V and J genes are TRBV30 and TRBJ1-1; no reliable D call. CDR1 is GTSNPN and CDR2 is SVGIG in the germline V gene (reference sequence). This CDR3 contains 14 residues. With 1 base removed from V and 0 bases from J, the gap between germline ends came to 9 bases. The CDR3 sequence: CAWSEGAMNTEAFF. CDR3 in DNA: TGTGCCTGGAGTGAGGGAGCTATGAACACTGAAGCTTTCTTT.